This T cell receptor (beta chain) originates from a study of human T cells and chemical hapten exposure (dated by TCRdb to the early 2020s). About the study as a whole: For sensitization, 2% DPC in acetone was applied to a 2 cm by 2 cm area of upper inner arm skin. The mostly female patient cohort included alopecia areata with under or over 50% scalp involvement, alopecia totalis and alopecia universalis. Peripheral blood TCR repertoire changes were tracked in vivo in alopecia patients during primary and secondary sensitization to the hapten diphenylcyclopropenone (DPC). Blood for TCR sequencing was provided by twenty-nine alopecia patients at one to four time points (pre-sensitization, 2, 6 and 24 weeks). Throughout the study period of 20 to 30 weeks, patients also received therapeutic DPC doses to the scalp every week. Blood was sampled from patients pre-sensitization (week 0) and at 2, 6 and about 24 weeks after DPC sensitization. The libraries were sequenced as a pool, and the TCR yield per sample differed mostly because of small variations in library volumes within the pool. Patch testing was done on the upper back using Finn chambers containing 0.01% DPC, and results were scored after 6 days according to International Contact Dermatitis Research Group standards. Here is what the overall study found, with its caveats: Because every patient had alopecia, a presumed autoimmune disease, the patients' immune response might differ from that of healthy individuals. Patch test score was positively correlated with the number of PT1 expanded TCRs, with significance at thresholds 8, 16 and 32 but not at 4. No change with DPC sensitization was found in the number of TCRs above 1 in 1000 frequency, and no evidence of global repertoire structure alterations was found. Expanded TCRs formed significantly more large CDR3 similarity clusters than pre-sensitization or healthy control sets, consistent with antigen-driven responses. After repeated subsampling, the strength of the expansion versus patch-test correlation and the threshold at which it became significant changed.

Inclusive of the bounding cysteine and phenylalanine, the CDR3 is 11 residues long. Just CDR3 DNA is preserved here, 33 bases in frame from base 1. Trimming costs V 5 bases and J 6 bases, and their ends lie 5 bases apart. The germline V gene specifies SNHLY as CDR1 and FYNNEI as CDR2. What the time point label conveys for this sample: patch test 2, 6 weeks after DPC sensitization. Explained via the paper, the treatment or condition label denotes: therapeutic diphenylcyclopropenone sensitization with weekly scalp DPC. At every patch-test visit, the blood draw took place before the patch test was put on. Patients were eligible if aged 18 to 70, diagnosed with alopecia and judged suitable for DPC therapy, and pregnant patients were excluded. Total RNA was isolated from unfractionated whole blood collected in Tempus Blood RNA tubes. Of note for this clonotype: Its antigen is currently not known. Qualities for individual bases were not recorded, and no much larger clone is one base off.

Libraries were constructed by RACE. For sequencing, a NextSeq 500 was employed. During library preparation, unique molecular identifiers were attached to individual cDNA molecules so that TCRs could be counted in a quantitative, reproducible way. Both TCR alpha and TCR beta chains were sequenced from each blood RNA sample. Per the original workflow: Samples had a median of roughly 99,000 TCRs, with a range from about 23,224 to 700,000. The Decombinator software suite was used to annotate V, J and CDR3 in the TCR reads. For the PS versus PT1 abundance plots, all samples were subsampled to the same number of TCRs (28,000). Expanded TCRs were defined as absent before sensitization and observed at least eight times at the 2-week time point. TCRdb ran its own pipeline on the public reads, namely fastp trimming at Q25 and MiXCR clone calling, and kept in-frame beta chains. One record per CDR3 amino acid sequence lists the most common genes and DNA. What appears here as the V and J calls and clone size reflects TCRdb's work, not the paper's. The sample contains approximately 120,000 distinct CDR3 sequences, approximately 8.8% of them found a single time. Around 3% of the sample rests with the top ten.

Material: whole blood, obtained in connection with sensitization to the hapten diphenylcyclopropenone (DPC). The sequence joins TRBV2 to TRBJ2-1; the D gene assignment is ambiguous. This TCR came from a woman in her forties with alopecia areata. Some clones in this sample may be carry-over from other donors' samples. The CDR3 sequence is CASSSLNEQFF. The DNA reads TGTGCCAGCAGTTCCCTCAATGAGCAGTTCTTC.